Presented here are 2 T cell receptor beta chains from one specimen sequenced in a study of type 1 regulatory T cells. Antigen specificity for these receptors is unknown. TCRdb re-derived calls from the reads in MiXCR, one entry per CDR3 protein. The sample has some 71,000 distinct CDR3 sequences; less than 25% are singletons. General study points: Tr1 cells had a more restricted TCR repertoire than non-Tr1 cells.

Input material: cultured type 1 regulatory T (Tr1) cells, either the whole culture or a sorted fraction (not recorded which). These receptors came from a human donor in good health.

This clonotype was detected ten times or more. The V gene is TRBV5-1, the J gene TRBJ2-1; 7 nucleotides match TRBD1. Germline V gene sequence: CDR1 SGHRS, CDR2 YFSETQ. The CDR3 runs to 13 residues. With V trimmed by 5 bases and J by 5 bases, 4 bases remained unmatched. The DNA of the CDR3 is TGCGCCAGCAGGTCGACAGGGAACAATGAGCAGTTCTTC. This codes for CASRSTGNNEQFF.

The DNA of the CDR3 is TGTGCCAGCAGGCGACCCAGGACTAACCAAGAGACCCAGTACTTC. Its translation: CASRRPRTNQETQYF. The gene calls are TRBV5-6 and TRBJ2-5; D may be TRBD2 (6 bases). V was clipped by 5 bases and J by 0 bases, with 14 bases between them. There are 15 residues in the CDR3. Germline CDR1 reads SGHDT; CDR2 reads YYEEEE.